This TCR beta chain was sequenced in a study of identical twins. TCRdb re-derived calls from the 5' RACE reads in MiXCR, one entry per CDR3 protein. The table shows hundreds of thousands of distinct CDR3 sequences, with 7% occurring only once. Germline V gene sequence: CDR1 SEHNR, CDR2 FQNEAQ (reference sequence). CDR3 length equals 16 residues. V lost 6 bases and J lost 0, with 15 bases in between. These same records also appear under a second study, on yellow fever vaccine responses in identical twins.

Sequencing was done on a sample of memory (CD45RO+) T cells sorted from blood. This TCR derives from a woman under 30 in good health. The genes are TRBV7-9 and TRBJ2-1, with D tentatively TRBD2 (5 bases). The DNA of the CDR3 is TGTGCCAGCAGGTTGTCCGGGATTAGCTCCTACAATGAGCAGTTCTTC. Its protein is CASRLSGISSYNEQFF.